These T cell receptor beta chains were read from a single sample in a study of T cell responses to AZD1222 COVID-19 vaccine. Sequencing used immunoSEQ multiplex PCR; TCRdb keeps in-frame clones, though not all of them. Among 100,000 to 120,000 clones, around 92% were seen once, and the ten largest hold roughly 7.8%. The sequencing here drew on peripheral blood, taken on day 0 of AZD1222 vaccination. The receptors stem from an adult in good health. CDR3s include the opening cysteine and the closing phenylalanine or tryptophan. The D gene is left open where the match is weak. Expanded clones are given a class, and other clones once, few, many or no size at all.

clone size,CDR3 length,V gene,J gene,D gene,CDR3 protein,CDR3 DNA
NA,13,TRBV2,TRBJ1-2,NA,CASNPGGTYGYTF,TGTGCCTCCAACCCCGGGGGTACCTATGGCTACACCTTC
NA,11,TRBV4-1,TRBJ1-2,NA,CASSPGGGYTF,TGCGCCAGCAGCCCGGGGGGAGGCTACACCTTC
NA,17,TRBV27,TRBJ1-1,NA,CASSLYGHGALNTEAFF,TGTGCCAGCAGTTTATATGGACACGGTGCCTTGAACACTGAAGCTTTCTTT
NA,16,TRBV28,TRBJ2-2,TRBD1,CASSLLGQGDTGELFF,TGTGCCAGCAGTTTGCTCGGACAGGGAGATACCGGGGAGCTGTTTTTT
NA,16,TRBV5-1,TRBJ1-5,NA,CASSLLGSGGNQPQHF,TGCGCCAGCAGCTTGTTGGGGTCAGGAGGCAATCAGCCCCAGCATTTT
NA,14,TRBV5-1,TRBJ1-5,TRBD1,CASSSGQGDQPQHF,TGCGCCAGCAGCTCGGGACAGGGCGATCAGCCCCAGCATTTT
NA,14,TRBV30,TRBJ2-5,TRBD2,CASATSGGVETQYF,TGTGCCTCTGCGACTAGCGGGGGGGTGGAGACCCAGTACTTC
NA,14,TRBV5-4,TRBJ2-7,TRBD1,CASSQGQGTLEQYF,TGTGCCAGCAGCCAAGGACAGGGAACCCTCGAGCAGTACTTC
NA,15,TRBV5-1,TRBJ2-6,NA,CASSLAGSGANVLTF,TGCGCCAGCAGCTTGGCGGGATCTGGGGCCAACGTCCTGACTTTC
NA,16,TRBV6-6,TRBJ2-2,TRBD1,CASSVGQGINTGELFF,TGTGCCAGCAGCGTCGGACAGGGGATAAACACCGGGGAGCTGTTTTTT
NA,16,TRBV9,TRBJ2-2,NA,CASSVGTVTLPGELFF,TGTGCCAGCAGCGTAGGGACAGTAACCCTTCCCGGGGAGCTGTTTTTT
once,13,TRBV3-1/TRBV3-2,TRBJ1-6,NA,CASSQARDSPLHF,TGTGCCAGCAGCCAAGCCAGGGACTCACCCCTCCACTTT
NA,14,TRBV3-1/TRBV3-2,TRBJ1-2,NA,CASSQGGIVYGYTF,TGTGCCAGCAGCCAAGGGGGCATCGTCTATGGCTACACCTTC
NA,16,TRBV5-5,TRBJ2-2,TRBD2,CASSLYETSNTGELFF,TGTGCCAGCAGCTTGTACGAGACTAGCAACACCGGGGAGCTGTTTTTT
NA,14,TRBV4-1,TRBJ1-2,TRBD1,CASSQGTGGAGYTF,TGCGCCAGCAGCCAAGGGACAGGGGGCGCGGGCTACACCTTC
NA,14,TRBV30,TRBJ2-7,TRBD1,CAWSRTGNSYEQYF,TGTGCCTGGAGCCGGACAGGGAACTCCTACGAGCAGTACTTC
NA,15,TRBV28,TRBJ1-6,NA,CASSPRGMGGSPLHF,TGTGCCAGCAGTCCGCGAGGGATGGGGGGATCACCCCTCCACTTT
NA,15,TRBV7-2,TRBJ2-7,TRBD2,CASSLGLAVTYEQYF,TGTGCCAGCAGCTTAGGACTAGCGGTTACCTACGAGCAGTACTTC
NA,13,TRBV12-3/TRBV12-4,TRBJ1-1,TRBD1,CASSSDRVLKAFF,TGTGCCAGCAGCTCTGACAGGGTTTTAAAAGCTTTCTTT
NA,12,TRBV28,TRBJ1-5,NA,CASSPQLQPQHF,TGTGCCAGCAGTCCTCAGCTTCAGCCCCAGCATTTT
NA,14,TRBV7-2,TRBJ1-2,NA,CASSLARGGYGYTF,TGTGCCAGCAGCTTAGCCCGGGGGGGGTATGGCTACACCTTC
NA,15,TRBV30,TRBJ1-1,NA,CAWRLWGSRNTEAFF,TGTGCCTGGAGACTATGGGGCTCCAGGAACACTGAAGCTTTCTTT
NA,15,TRBV5-4,TRBJ1-5,TRBD1,CASRPDRGSNQPQHF,TGTGCCAGCAGGCCGGACAGGGGTAGCAATCAGCCCCAGCATTTT
NA,13,TRBV11-2,TRBJ1-5,NA,CASSLRGYQPQHF,TGTGCCAGCAGCTTAAGGGGATATCAGCCCCAGCATTTT
NA,12,TRBV7-2,TRBJ2-5,NA,CASSPEGETQYF,TGTGCCAGCAGCCCGGAAGGGGAGACCCAGTACTTC
NA,16,TRBV5-1,TRBJ1-3,TRBD1,CASSEQGPSSGNTIYF,TGCGCCAGCAGCGAACAGGGGCCGAGCTCTGGAAACACCATATATTTT
NA,14,TRBV7-9,TRBJ1-1,NA,CASSHTSPNTEAFF,TGTGCCAGCAGCCACACCTCCCCGAACACTGAAGCTTTCTTT
NA,12,TRBV7-9,TRBJ1-2,NA,CASSSALWGYTF,TGTGCCAGCAGCTCCGCACTCTGGGGCTACACCTTC
NA,16,TRBV7-9,TRBJ2-2,NA,CASSLALVRDTGELFF,TGTGCCAGCAGCTTAGCACTTGTCAGGGACACCGGGGAGCTGTTTTTT
NA,14,TRBV5-1,TRBJ2-2,NA,CASSSSRNTGELFF,TGCGCCAGCAGCTCGTCTCGTAACACCGGGGAGCTGTTTTTT
NA,12,TRBV24-1,TRBJ1-2,NA,CATSDTRSGYTF,TGTGCCACCAGTGACACACGAAGTGGCTACACCTTC
once,11,TRBV28,TRBJ1-1,NA,CASSPHTEAFF,TGTGCCAGCAGTCCGCACACTGAAGCTTTCTTT
NA,16,TRBV10-1,TRBJ1-4,NA,CASSESPGATNEKLFF,TGCGCCAGCAGTGAGTCACCAGGGGCAACTAATGAAAAACTGTTTTTT
NA,14,TRBV7-2,TRBJ2-7,NA,CASSLGTGFYEQYF,TGTGCCAGCAGCCTAGGTACAGGGTTTTACGAGCAGTACTTC
NA,14,TRBV30,TRBJ1-4,TRBD1,CAWNFGQGVKKLFF,TGTGCCTGGAACTTCGGACAGGGAGTAAAAAAACTGTTTTTT
NA,15,TRBV5-5,TRBJ2-7,NA,CASSWGFSGTYEQYF,TGTGCCAGCAGCTGGGGATTTTCGGGGACCTACGAGCAGTACTTC